This entry concerns a single T cell receptor beta chain. The antigen is not known. Profiled with immunoSEQ multiplex PCR; TCRdb holds only in-frame clones, not every one. This sample has 71,000 or so clones, with roughly 90% found just once. These data come from a study of OX40 agonist ivuxolimab in advanced cancers. Study-wide context: Patients achieving partial responses numbered three: one hepatocellular carcinoma case and two cutaneous melanoma cases. Study-wide results and limits: Dosing at 0.1 to 3.0 mg/kg was accompanied by clonal expansion of CD4+ and CD8+ blood T cells by week 6. Fewer expanded clones were found on average in CD4+ than in CD8+ T cells.

Trimming stripped 4 bases from V and 2 bases from J, with 13 bases between. Germline V lookup: CDR1 ENHRY, CDR2 SYGVKD. The CDR3 consists of 15 residues. This receptor was taken from an adult with an advanced solid tumor such as melanoma, head and neck, liver or kidney cancer. The material sequenced was CD4+ or CD8+ T cells sorted from blood, taken in a trial of the OX40 agonist ivuxolimab. This chain uses TRBV10-3 with TRBJ2-3, with a tentative D call TRBD2 (6 bases). CDR3 DNA sequence: TGTGCCATCAGTGTCGATAGCGGAAACACAGATACGCAGTATTTT. The encoded protein is CAISVDSGNTDTQYF.